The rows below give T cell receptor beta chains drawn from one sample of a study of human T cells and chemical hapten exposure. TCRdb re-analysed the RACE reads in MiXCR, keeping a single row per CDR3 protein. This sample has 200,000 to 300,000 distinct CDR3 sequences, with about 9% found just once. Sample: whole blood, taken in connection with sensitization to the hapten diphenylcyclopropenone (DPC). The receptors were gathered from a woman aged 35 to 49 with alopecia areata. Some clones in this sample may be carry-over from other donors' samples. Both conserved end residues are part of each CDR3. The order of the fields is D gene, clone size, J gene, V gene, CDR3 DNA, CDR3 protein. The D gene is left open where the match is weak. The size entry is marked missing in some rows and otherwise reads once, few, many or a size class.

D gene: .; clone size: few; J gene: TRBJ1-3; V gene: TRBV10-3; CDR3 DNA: TGTGCCATCAGGGACAGCATGAGAAACACCATATATTTT; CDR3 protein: CAIRDSMRNTIYF
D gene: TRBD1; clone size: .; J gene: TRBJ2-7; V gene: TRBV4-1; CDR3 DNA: TGCGCCAGCAGCCAAGGTGGACAGGGATCCTACGAGCAGTACTTC; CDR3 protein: CASSQGGQGSYEQYF
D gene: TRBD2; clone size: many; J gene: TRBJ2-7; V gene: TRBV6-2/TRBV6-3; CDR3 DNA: TGTGCCAGCAGTTATTCTGGCGGGAGTCCCTACGAGCAGTACTTC; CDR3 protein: CASSYSGGSPYEQYF
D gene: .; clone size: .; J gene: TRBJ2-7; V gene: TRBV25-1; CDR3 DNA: TGTGCCAGCAGTGAAGGGTACGGGCTAGCGAACGAGCAGTACTTC; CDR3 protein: CASSEGYGLANEQYF
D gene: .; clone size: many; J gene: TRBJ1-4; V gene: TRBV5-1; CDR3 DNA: TGCGCCAGCAGCTTGGGAGTGGAGGAAAAACTGTTTTTT; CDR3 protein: CASSLGVEEKLFF
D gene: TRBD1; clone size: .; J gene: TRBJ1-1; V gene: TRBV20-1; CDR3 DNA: TGCAGTGCTCAGTCTCCGGGACAGGGTACTGAAGCTTTCTTT; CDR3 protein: CSAQSPGQGTEAFF
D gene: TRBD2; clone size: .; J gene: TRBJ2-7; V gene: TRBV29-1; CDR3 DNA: TGCAGCGTCCGACTAGCGCCCATCTCCTACGAGCAGTACTTC; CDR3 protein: CSVRLAPISYEQYF
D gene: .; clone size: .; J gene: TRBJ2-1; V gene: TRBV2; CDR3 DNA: TGTGCCAGCAGTGACAGGGCGGCCTACAATGAGCAGTTCTTC; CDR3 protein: CASSDRAAYNEQFF
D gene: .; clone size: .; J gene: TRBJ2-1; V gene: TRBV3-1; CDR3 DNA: TGTGCCAGCAGGGGGTTCGGGAGCGGTGTAAATGAGCAGTTCTTC; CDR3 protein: CASRGFGSGVNEQFF
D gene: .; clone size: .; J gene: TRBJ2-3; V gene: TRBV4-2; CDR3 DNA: TGTGCCAGCAGCCAAGAGTGGGGGAGCACAGATACGCAGTATTTT; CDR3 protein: CASSQEWGSTDTQYF
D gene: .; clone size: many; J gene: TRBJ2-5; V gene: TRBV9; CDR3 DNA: TGTGCCAGCAGCGTAGGACAGCGGGTGACTCAAGAGACCCAGTACTTC; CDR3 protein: CASSVGQRVTQETQYF
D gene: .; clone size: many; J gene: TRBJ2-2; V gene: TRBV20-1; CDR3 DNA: TGCAGTGCTAGCCCTGGGACAACCGGGGAGCTGTTTTTT; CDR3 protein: CSASPGTTGELFF
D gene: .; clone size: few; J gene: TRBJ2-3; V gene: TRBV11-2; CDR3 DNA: TGTGCCAGCAGCGTAGGGCCCCGTACCCAAGCAGATACGCAGTATTTT; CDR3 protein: CASSVGPRTQADTQYF
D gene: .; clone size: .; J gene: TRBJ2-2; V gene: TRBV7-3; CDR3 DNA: TGTGCCAGCAGGCCCGTTGGGGGCACCGGGGAGCTGTTTTTT; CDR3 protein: CASRPVGGTGELFF
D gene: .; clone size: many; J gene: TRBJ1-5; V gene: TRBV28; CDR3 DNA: TGTGCCAGCAGTTTTCGGGGGCTTGGGCAGCCCCAGCATTTT; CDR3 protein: CASSFRGLGQPQHF
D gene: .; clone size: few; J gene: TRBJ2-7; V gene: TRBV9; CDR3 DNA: TGTGCCAGCAGCGTAGGAGGTAGCGGAGACGAGCAGTACTTC; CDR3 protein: CASSVGGSGDEQYF
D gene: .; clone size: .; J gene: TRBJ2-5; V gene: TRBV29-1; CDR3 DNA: TGCAGCGCCTCCTCCGGGAGTCGTGGGACCCAGTACTTC; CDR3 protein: CSASSGSRGTQYF
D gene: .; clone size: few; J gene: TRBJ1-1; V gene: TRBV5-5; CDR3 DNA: TGTGCCAGCAGCTGGGGGCCTACGAACACTGAAGCTTTCTTT; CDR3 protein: CASSWGPTNTEAFF
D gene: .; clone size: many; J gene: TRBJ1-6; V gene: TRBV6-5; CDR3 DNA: TGTGCCAGCAGTTACCTTGGGGAGATATCACCCCTCCACTTT; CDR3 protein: CASSYLGEISPLHF
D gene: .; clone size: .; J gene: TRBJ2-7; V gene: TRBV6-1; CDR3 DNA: TGTGCCAGCAGTATAGAGTTCTACGAGCAGTACTTC; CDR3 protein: CASSIEFYEQYF
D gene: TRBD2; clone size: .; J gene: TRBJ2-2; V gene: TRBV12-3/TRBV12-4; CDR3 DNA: TGTGCCAGCAGATCTACACATACTAGCGGACTAACCGGGGAGCTGTTTTTT; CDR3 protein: CASRSTHTSGLTGELFF
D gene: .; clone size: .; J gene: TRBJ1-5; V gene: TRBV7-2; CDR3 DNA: TGTGCCAGCAGCCCATCCACGGGTCAGCCCCAGCATTTT; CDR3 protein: CASSPSTGQPQHF
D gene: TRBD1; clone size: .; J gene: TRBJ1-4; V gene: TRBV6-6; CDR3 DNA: TGTGCCAGCAGTTACTCCCAGGGGGCTAATGAAAAACTGTTTTTT; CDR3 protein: CASSYSQGANEKLFF
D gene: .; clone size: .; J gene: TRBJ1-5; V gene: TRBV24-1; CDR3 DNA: TGTGCCACCAGTGACTGGCGGGGACAGCCCCAGCATTTT; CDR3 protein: CATSDWRGQPQHF
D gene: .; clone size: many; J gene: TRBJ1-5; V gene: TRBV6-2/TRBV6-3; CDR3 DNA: TGTGCCAGCAGGGACACCAATCAGCCCCAGCATTTT; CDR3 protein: CASRDTNQPQHF
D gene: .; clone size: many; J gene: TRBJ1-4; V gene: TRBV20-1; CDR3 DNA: TGCAGTGCTAGTGGTGGGACAACTAATGAAAAACTGTTTTTT; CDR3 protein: CSASGGTTNEKLFF
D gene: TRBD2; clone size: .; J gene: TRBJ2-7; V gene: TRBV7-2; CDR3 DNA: TGTGCCAGCAGCCCGGCCCCTAGCGGGAGGGTCTACGAGCAGTACTTC; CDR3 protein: CASSPAPSGRVYEQYF
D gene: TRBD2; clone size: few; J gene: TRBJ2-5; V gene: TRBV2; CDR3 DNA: TGTGCCAGCACCAACCCATCGGGGGGCCAAGAGACCCAGTACTTC; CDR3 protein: CASTNPSGGQETQYF
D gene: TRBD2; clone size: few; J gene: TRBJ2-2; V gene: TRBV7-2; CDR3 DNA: TGTGCCAGCAGCCGTTCCCAGATCCTAGCGGGAGGTACCGGGGAGCTGTTTTTT; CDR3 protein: CASSRSQILAGGTGELFF
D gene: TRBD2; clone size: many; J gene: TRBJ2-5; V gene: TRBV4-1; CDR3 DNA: TGCGCCAGCAGCCAAGCGGTCACTAGCGGGAGGGCCACAGAGACCCAGTACTTC; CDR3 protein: CASSQAVTSGRATETQYF
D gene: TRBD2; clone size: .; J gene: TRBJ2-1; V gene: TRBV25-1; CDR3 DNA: TGTGCCAGCAGTGAGAGCGGGAGCTCCTACAATGAGCAGTTCTTC; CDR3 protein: CASSESGSSYNEQFF